One TCR beta chain is described in this entry. The CDR3 covers 14 residues. Trimming took off 9 bases at V and 3 bases at J, with 17 bases between the two ends. Germline CDR1 MNHNS, CDR2 SASEGT. The entry originates in a study of regulatory T cells in long-lasting Graves disease. iRepertoire HTBI primers and Arm-PCR of CDR3 regions built TCR beta libraries. TCRdb redid the calling of the multiplex PCR reads with MiXCR, one entry per CDR3 protein. The repertoire consists of 300,000 to 400,000 distinct CDR3 sequences, with approximately 15% occurring once and the leading ten covering 25% to 30%. Time point defined: newly diagnosed GD, antithyroid drugs for less than 3 months. Following extraction of RNA from PBMCs, that RNA was used to make the TCR library. These data were also reused for a study on T cells in Graves' hyperthyroidism and ophthalmopathy.

Specimen: peripheral blood mononuclear cells (PBMCs), collected at new diagnosis, from a patient treated with antithyroid drugs. The V and J genes are TRBV6-1 and TRBJ1-1, with D perhaps matching TRBD1 (5 bases). The source is a man in his forties with Graves disease. The chain's CDR3 is CASSGQSFDTEAFF. DNA for the CDR3: TGTGCCAGTTCAGGACAATCCTTTGACACTGAAGCTTTCTTT.